The T cell receptor (beta chain) described here comes from a study of T cells in Graves' hyperthyroidism and ophthalmopathy (dated by TCRdb to the late 2010s). Context from the whole study: Peripheral blood samples were taken at initial diagnosis, before any treatment was given. To identify distinguishing TCR V-J signatures, a discovery cohort of 95 to 100 patients was used, comprising 40 to 45 with Graves' ophthalmopathy and some 60 with stable Graves' hyperthyroidism. Prospective prediction of ophthalmopathy was tested in an independent validation cohort consisting of 18 hyperthyroidism patients and some 17 patients who later progressed to ophthalmopathy. The 90 to 100 discovery patients were randomly divided into training and test sets at a 7:3 ratio. In about six Graves' hyperthyroidism patients, the study also compared T-cell repertoires from thyroid tissue with T-cell repertoires from blood. Once sampling was done, hyperthyroidism patients were given methimazole at a starting dose of 30 mg daily, whereas ophthalmopathy patients were given high-dose intravenous methylprednisolone. According to the paper, TCR Vbeta CDR3 sequencing was carried out on 135 peripheral blood samples, which came from 40 to 45 ophthalmopathy, 75 or so hyperthyroidism and some 17 progressor patients. Findings and caveats that apply to the study as a whole: No statistical method was used to set the sample size in advance, and investigators knew the group allocation. A 13 V-J signature model separated ophthalmopathy from stable hyperthyroidism, with approximately 87% sensitivity and 81% to 82% specificity in cross-validation and 80%/75% in testing. In validation, the model predicted progression to ophthalmopathy with just under 71% sensitivity and less than 75% specificity, a median of approximately 6.7 months before onset. Most expanded thyroid clonotypes (frequency above 0.001) were also detected in blood, suggesting blood repertoires may reflect thyroid immune responses.

Hyperthyroidism patients were newly diagnosed, with disease duration under 2 months, and aged 18 to 65 years. Any patient with an uncontrolled infection, another autoimmune disease, pregnancy or lactation was excluded. Diagnoses were based on clinical symptoms, serum thyroxine and TRAb, thyroid ultrasound and orbital computed tomography. For progressor patients, blood was drawn at the first diagnosis of hyperthyroidism, before any ophthalmopathy symptoms had appeared. PBMCs were separated from roughly 10 ml of fresh peripheral blood using Ficoll-Paque density gradient centrifugation. Progressor patients were first diagnosed with Graves' hyperthyroidism and then developed ophthalmopathy during follow-up. Total RNA was extracted with Trizol reagent, and quality was checked on an Agilent 2100 Bioanalyzer. This clonotype was seen ten or more times. It lacks a known antigen. Base qualities are not recorded, but no much larger clone differs from it by a single base.

TCR beta CDR3 regions were amplified from RNA transcripts. A first-round RT-PCR of the TCR CDR3 used the HTBI primer set with the Qiagen OneStep RT-PCR kit. The libraries were constructed in a second round of multiplex PCR and then size-selected and purified. Libraries were sequenced paired-end with 100 bp reads on an Illumina HiSeq2000. Processing in the source paper ran as follows. SOAPnuke was used to process the raw data, with reads discarded if the reads contained adapters or uncalled bases, had a mean Phred below 15, or lacked an exact constant-primer or identifier match. COPE v1.2.5 was used to merge the high-quality paired reads, and each unique nucleotide sequence was defined as a clonotype. Clonotypes were aligned to IMGT TRBV, TRBD and TRBJ reference segments using MiTCR v1.1. Analysis was restricted to V-J combinations with a frequency above 0.0001, which covered about 99% of repertoires. A TCS score was defined as the ratio of F50 (clonal expansion) to E x V (chaos), with BLOSUM62-based TCRdist applied between CDR3 peptides within each V-J. Welch's t-statistics and random forest reduced fewer than 600 V-J features to some 14, which were used in a naive Bayes classifier (R e1071). TCRdb applied fastp at Q25 and MiXCR to the public reads, then kept only in-frame beta chains. Each record represents a unique CDR3 protein, reported with the most common genes and DNA among its rows. The V and J calls and clone size come from TCRdb's table, not from the authors' own analysis. Recorded for this sample are over 200,000 distinct CDR3 sequences; 13% to 15% of them occurred a single time. The ten most abundant clones make up about 14% of the sample.

The germline V gene specifies SGHRS as CDR1 and YFSETQ as CDR2. Trimming leaves V shorter by 3 bases and J shorter by 7 bases, with the junction holding 4 bases beyond the gene matches. The CDR3 sequence holds 15 residues, the cysteine and phenylalanine included. The read is trimmed to its CDR3 DNA, 45 bases read in frame from base 1. This sequence uses TRBV5-1 and TRBJ2-1, with 13 bases in between that match TRBD2. This TCR was recovered from a woman in her 40s with Graves' hyperthyroidism that later progressed to Graves' ophthalmopathy. The sequenced sample consisted of blood. In nucleotide form, the sequence is TGCGCCAGCAGCTCAGGGACTAGCGGGACGAATGAGCAGTTCTTC. The encoded protein is CASSSGTSGTNEQFF.